This T cell receptor (beta chain) was identified during a study of blood T cell repertoires in COVID-19. The assay was immunoSEQ multiplex PCR, and TCRdb's table has in-frame clones only and misses some. The sample contains approximately 110,000 clones, roughly 86% of which appear only once. This CDR3 region has 17 residues. The germline gives CDR1 SGHRS, CDR2 YFSETQ. V was cut by 4 bases and J by 5 bases, with 21 bases left in between. The rearrangement links TRBV5-1 to TRBJ1-4; perhaps TRBD1 as D (5 bases). The source material was peripheral blood. The sequence was collected from a human donor in a cohort sampled during active COVID-19. The CDR3, as DNA: TGCGCCAGCAGCCCGGAAGGGACGGGAGGAGGGAATGAAAAACTGTTTTTT. It is translated as CASSPEGTGGGNEKLFF.